This TCR beta chain was found in a study of T cell responses to AZD1222 COVID-19 vaccine. Whole-study findings and limits: The study reported that nearly half of spike-specific TCRs target unmutated variant regions.

TCRdb's table, derived via immunoSEQ multiplex PCR, lists solely in-frame clones and lacks some. Found here are 130,000 or so clones, approximately 84% of them singletons; the top ten hold about a fifth. A remark on this clone: Antigen unknown.

Germline V gene data show CDR1 as MDHEN and CDR2 as SYDVKM. V lost 0 bases and J lost 6, with 9 bases in between. The CDR3 runs to 13 residues. The source is an adult in good health. This chain joins TRBV28 and TRBJ2-7; no reliable D call. The sequences come from peripheral blood, collected on day 0 of AZD1222 vaccination. The CDR3 loop is CASSLWATGEQYF. The CDR3 DNA reads as TGTGCCAGCAGTTTATGGGCCACCGGCGAGCAGTACTTC.